This T cell receptor (beta chain) was sequenced during a study of beta chain features in type 1 diabetes. The wider study: The patients were much like the healthy donors in age, gender and cell yields.

Each sorted population was over 98% pure. In germline, CDR1 is SGHRS, CDR2 YFSETQ. The CDR3 is made up of 12 amino acids. Trimming cost V 5 bases and J 5 bases, with 8 bases left between them. The whole isolated RNA underwent reverse transcription, so sequencing captured expressed TCRB transcripts. Only in-frame clones appear in the TCRdb table, and some are missing; sequencing was by immunoSEQ multiplex PCR. The repertoire holds hundreds of thousands of clones, about an eighth seen once, with about 0.02% in the top ten. Concerning this clone: Antigen unknown.

Regarding the study as a whole: Among all four CD4+ subsets, Type 1 diabetes patients had TCRB CDR3s that were moderately but significantly shorter. More deletions and fewer insertions at VDJ junctions were seen in type 1 diabetes patients.

The chain employs TRBV5-1 and TRBJ2-1; D gene uncertain. The sequence came from a man between 18 and 35 years old with type 1 diabetes. The sample comprised naive CD4+ T cells from blood. The CDR3 spells CASSFTDNEQFF. The DNA of the CDR3 is TGCGCCAGCAGTTTTACGGACAATGAGCAGTTCTTC.